The clone carrying this T cell receptor beta chain turned up a few times. The antigen is undetermined. These data originate in a study of CD8 T cells in ankylosing spondylitis. It was by quantitative 5'-RACE with molecular barcodes that TCR beta libraries were made. TCRdb redid the calling of the 5' RACE reads with MiXCR, one entry per CDR3 protein. The sample consists of about 450,000 distinct CDR3 sequences, 25% to 30% of them appearing once. V gave up 8 bases and J gave up 5 bases, with 19 bases separating them. Germline lookup yields CDR1 SQVTM and CDR2 ANQGSEA. The CDR3 runs 14 residues. Whole-study results and caveats: Earlier authors reported some of these motif variants in reactive arthritis synovial fluid and blood. Characteristic, it appeared, of ankylosing spondylitis blood was a TCR beta motif of fewer than 10 highly homologous variants. Clones linked to disease were reported to show significant enrichment in matched ankylosing spondylitis synovial fluid. Disease-associated clones were CD8+ and fairly uncommon in peripheral blood.

The material sequenced was blood, either unsorted or a sorted T cell fraction (not recorded which). This TCR derives from a male donor with ankylosing spondylitis. This rearrangement joins TRBV29-1 to TRBJ2-1; D is undetermined. CDR3 amino acids: CSMNARPLNNEQFF. The CDR3 DNA sequence: TGCAGCATGAACGCCCGTCCTTTAAACAATGAGCAGTTCTTC.